What follows describes a single T cell receptor (beta chain). Treatment given: about 20 received Ad26.COV2.S at low or high dose, single or two shots; about five received placebo; per-sample allocation not given. Each sample was drawn 63 days after the first injection (of vaccine or placebo). The sample belongs to a study of Ad26.COV2.S vaccination and SARS-CoV-2 variants. The CDR3 runs to 14 residues. CDR1 is SGHDT and CDR2 is YYEEEE in the germline V gene. Trimming cost V 5 bases and J 7 bases, with 13 bases left between them. Repertoires were generated with immunoSEQ multiplex PCR, while TCRdb's copy carries only in-frame clones and drops some. This sample has roughly 300,000 clones; about 86% occur once, and the top ten carry about 11%.

This sequence joins TRBV5-6 and TRBJ1-6; perhaps TRBD1 as D (5 bases). Sequencing was performed on peripheral blood, taken in a trial of Ad26.COV2.S vaccine versus placebo. This receptor was taken from a person aged 18-60 years who received the Ad26.COV2.S COVID-19 vaccine or a placebo. The DNA for the CDR3 is TGTGCCAGCAGAACGGGGACGGTCAATTCACCCCTCCACTTT. Residues: CASRTGTVNSPLHF.